This entry features one T cell receptor (beta chain) sequence. The assay was immunoSEQ multiplex PCR, and TCRdb's table has in-frame clones only and misses some. This repertoire shows approximately 380,000 clones, around nine tenths found once; its top ten account for about 1.2%. The data were taken from a study of blood T cell repertoires in COVID-19. About the research overall: Acute and convalescent COVID-19 samples came from the United States, Italy and Spain.

Grouping used clinical history reported by participants in a survey and questionnaire. What the recovered Cohort 3 donors had was two negative PCRs, clearance, or symptom resolution. The CDR3 runs to 19 residues. The V end was cut by 2 bases, the J end by 4 bases, with 24 bases between. Germline CDR1 SGHTA, CDR2 FQGTGA. V is TRBV7-3 and J is TRBJ2-1; a weak D match, TRBD1 (5 bases). Sequenced input: PBMCs or T cells enriched from blood (not recorded which). This receptor was obtained from a young woman who had recovered from COVID-19. CDR3 protein: CASSLGLTAGAPLYNEQFF. The CDR3 DNA reads as TGTGCCAGCAGCTTAGGGTTGACAGCCGGCGCCCCCTTGTACAATGAGCAGTTCTTC.